The subject of this entry is one TCR beta chain. Its antigen is undetermined. Germline V gives CDR1 LNHNV, CDR2 YYDKDF (reference sequence). This CDR3 contains 16 residues. V was pared by 1 base and J by 0 bases, with 10 bases between. This record belongs to a study of blood T cells in healthy people across ages. Sample donors were healthy Caucasian individuals that came from Russia, aged roughly 6 to 95. Roughly 10 milliliters was the volume of peripheral blood drawn from each donor. Study-wide points: Donor CMV status, an unknown factor, possibly confounded changes in expanded clonotypes. PBMCs went unsorted, and a conclusive naive versus antigen-experienced comparison was therefore prevented.

PCR was performed a second time for 7 to 11 cycles using a sample-barcoded 5' primer and a J-beta primer mix. Each CDR3 protein is one row after TCRdb ran MiXCR on the 5' RACE reads. The repertoire includes about 1,500,000 distinct CDR3 sequences, 28% of them detected once, and roughly 8% sits in the top ten. The sample comprised blood. The TCR was taken from a woman aged 30 to 39 in good health. V gene TRBV15 combines with J gene TRBJ1-3; D gene ambiguous. The CDR3 DNA is TGTGCCACCAGCAGAGCTCCACAGACCTCTGGAAACACCATATATTTT. The encoded protein is CATSRAPQTSGNTIYF.